The clone carrying this T cell receptor beta chain was seen a few times. What it recognizes is unknown. This specimen comes from a study of T cell repertoires in ileal Crohn's disease. Study-wide background: Each sample's TCRB immunosequencing used five hundred nanograms of biopsy DNA. Regarding the study as a whole: Every patient over 26.8% clonality showed endoscopic recurrence. Active smokers at surgery had more clonal expansions than non-smokers. Compared with CD4 T cells, sorted CD8 cells carried more expanded clones.

As to time point: inflamed ileum from the surgical specimen. Clones were read by immunoSEQ multiplex PCR, and TCRdb kept only the in-frame ones, dropping some. The table has a few thousand clones, 80% seen once. This CDR3 region has 14 residues. CDR1 is SGHRS and CDR2 is YFSETQ in the germline V gene. Trimming removed 2 bases at V and 2 bases at J, with 10 bases between. The rearrangement uses TRBV5-1 and TRBJ1-1; maybe TRBD1 (6 bases). Sequenced: ileal tissue. This sequence was found in an adult with Crohn's disease. In DNA form, the CDR3 reads TGCGCCAGCAGCTTACAGGGACCCAACACTGAAGCTTTCTTT. The encoded protein is CASSLQGPNTEAFF.